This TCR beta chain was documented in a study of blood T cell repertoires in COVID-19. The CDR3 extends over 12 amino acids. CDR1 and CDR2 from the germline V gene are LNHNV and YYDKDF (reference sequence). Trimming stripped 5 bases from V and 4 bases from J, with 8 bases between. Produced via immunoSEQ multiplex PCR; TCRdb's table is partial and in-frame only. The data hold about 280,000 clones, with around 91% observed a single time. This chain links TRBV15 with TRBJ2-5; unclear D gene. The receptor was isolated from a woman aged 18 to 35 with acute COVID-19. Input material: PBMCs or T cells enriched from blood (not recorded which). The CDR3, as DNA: TGTGCCACCAGCCCCCCTCGAGAGACCCAGTACTTC. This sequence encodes CATSPPRETQYF. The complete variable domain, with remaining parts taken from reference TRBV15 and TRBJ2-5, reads DAMVIQNPRYQVTQFGKPVTLSCSQTLNHNVMYWYQQKSSQAPKLLFHYYDKDFNNEADTPDNFQSRRPNTSFCFLDIRSPGLGDTAMYLCATSPPRETQYFGPGTRLLVL.